Below are 8 T cell receptor beta chains sequenced from a single sample in a study of blood T cell repertoires in COVID-19. Here immunoSEQ multiplex PCR was the method, and the copy in TCRdb shows in-frame clones only, minus some. The table has about 440,000 clones, nearly 90% seen once. The material sequenced was PBMCs or T cells enriched from blood (not recorded which). These receptors originate from a woman in her late teens or twenties with acute COVID-19.

The chain carries TRBV27 and TRBJ2-7, with D maybe TRBD1 (5 bases). The V and J ends lost 5 bases and 4 bases respectively, with 18 bases between them. This CDR3 region has 15 residues. Germline CDR1 reads MNHEY; CDR2 reads SMNVEV (reference sequence). In nucleotides, the CDR3 is TGTGCCAGCAGTCTTTCCCGACAGCGCAGGTACGAGCAGTACTTC. Translating it yields CASSLSRQRRYEQYF.

The V call is TRBV27, the J call TRBJ2-1, with D possibly being TRBD2 (5 bases). CDR1 and CDR2 (germline): MNHEY, SMNVEV (reference sequence). Trimming left V 6 bases short and J 8 bases short, with 11 bases between. CDR3 length: 12 residues. The CDR3 DNA follows: TGTGCCAGCAGGGGAAGCGGCCATGAGCAGTTCTTC. This translates into CASRGSGHEQFF.

The CDR3 here is CSVGLDRDQPQHF. CDR3 sequence (DNA): TGCAGCGTTGGCCTGGACAGGGATCAGCCCCAGCATTTT. The chain uses TRBV29-1 and TRBJ1-5, with 8 bases aligning to TRBD1. CDR1 and CDR2 from the germline V gene are SQVTM and ANQGSEA. V lost 4 bases, J lost 5 bases, and 4 bases stayed unmatched. The CDR3 covers 13 residues.

This clone was seen just once. This chain uses TRBV4-3 with TRBJ2-7; D gene unclear. This CDR3 region has 13 residues. The V gene's germline CDR1 is LGHNA and CDR2 YSLEER. Trimming took off 0 bases at V and 5 bases at J, with 8 bases between the two ends. Written as DNA, the CDR3 is TGCGCCAGCAGCCAAGACAGGTACGACGAGCAGTACTTC. Protein sequence: CASSQDRYDEQYF.

The CDR3, as DNA: TGTGCCAGCAGTTACTCGGGTCTAGCAGTCGATGAGCAGTTCTTC. Protein: CASSYSGLAVDEQFF. This chain connects TRBV6-5 to TRBJ2-1, with D possibly being TRBD2 (5 bases). V was clipped by 0 bases and J by 8 bases, with 14 bases between them. This CDR3 spans 15 amino acids. Germline CDR1 is MNHEY and CDR2 is SVGAGI.

The V call is TRBV9, the J call TRBJ2-7; TRBD1 agrees at 7 bases. Looked up from germline, CDR1 is SGDLS and CDR2 is YYNGEE. The CDR3 is made up of 13 amino acids. The junction had 5 bases not matched to a gene; V was cut back by 3 bases and J by 5 bases. CDR3 protein: CASSAMTGNEQYF. CDR3 nucleotide sequence: TGTGCCAGCAGCGCAATGACAGGGAACGAGCAGTACTTC.

The chain employs TRBV7-8 and TRBJ1-2; D perhaps matches TRBD1 (6 bases). Trimming took 7 bases from V and 6 from J, leaving 12 bases between them. The V gene's germline CDR1 is SGHVS and CDR2 FQNEAQ. The CDR3 runs 12 residues. The CDR3 DNA reads TGTGCCAGCACGGGGGGGCTGGATGGCTACACCTTC. Translation: CASTGGLDGYTF.

The CDR3 DNA reads TGTGCCAGCAGCATCGGACAGGGGTACGGAGGCTACACCTTC. It codes for CASSIGQGYGGYTF. V gene TRBV2 combines with J gene TRBJ1-2; TRBD1 matches 9 bases. The junction had 10 bases not matched to a gene; V was cut back by 6 bases and J by 8 bases. Germline V gene lookup returns CDR1 SNHLY and CDR2 FYNNEI. The CDR3 covers 14 residues.